What follows are 28 T cell receptor beta chains derived from one specimen sequenced in a study of cytomegalovirus exposure and HLA in healthy donors. Use of 60 Vbeta and 13 Jbeta primers characterized the PCR. TCRdb's table, derived via immunoSEQ multiplex PCR, lists solely in-frame clones and lacks some. The sample contains 200,000 or so clones, about 88% of which appear only once. The sample taken for sequencing was PBMCs. Every receptor here comes from a girl under three years old in good health and CMV-seronegative.

The genes are TRBV5-1 and TRBJ2-1; D remains ambiguous. From germline, CDR1 is SGHRS and CDR2 YFSETQ. The CDR3 has 12 amino acids. The germline V and J ends were trimmed by 5 bases and 3 bases, with 6 bases remaining between them. The CDR3 DNA sequence: TGCGCCAGCAGGTCCAGCTACAATGAGCAGTTCTTC. Amino acid sequence: CASRSSYNEQFF.

This chain connects TRBV29-1 to TRBJ2-1; D call uncertain. Germline V gene data show CDR1 as SQVTM and CDR2 as ANQGSEA. The CDR3 length is 11 residues. Trimming took off 4 bases at V and 14 bases at J, with 15 bases between the two ends. This CDR3 is CSVGFRYDEFF. The CDR3 DNA reads TGCAGCGTTGGTTTCAGATACGATGAGTTCTTC.

This clone occurred once. V is TRBV15 and J is TRBJ2-7; TRBD1 matches 9 bases. Germline loops: CDR1 LNHNV, CDR2 YYDKDF (reference sequence). The trim removed 0 bases at V and 4 bases at J, leaving 7 bases unmatched. This CDR3 is 16 amino acids long. In DNA, the CDR3 is TGTGCCACCAGCAGAGATACGACAGGGGGACCTTACGAGCAGTACTTC. Protein: CATSRDTTGGPYEQYF.

The rearrangement uses TRBV12-5 and TRBJ1-1, with D possibly TRBD1 on 5 matching bases. V gave up 2 bases and J gave up 1 base, with 14 bases separating them. Germline V lookup: CDR1 LGHNT, CDR2 FRNRAP. The CDR3 loop spans 16 amino acids. In DNA form, the CDR3 reads TGTGCTAGTGGTTTGAAACTACAGGTGACGAACACTGAAGCTTTCTTT. Protein sequence: CASGLKLQVTNTEAFF.

The CDR3 coding sequence is TGTGCCAGCAGTTTAAAAGGCGGGGGGGCACGGTTCTTC. Translating it yields CASSLKGGGARFF. The chain carries TRBV27 and TRBJ2-1, with 9 nucleotides matching TRBD2. Germline CDR1 MNHEY, CDR2 SMNVEV (reference sequence). This CDR3 region has 13 residues. J was trimmed by 15 bases and V by 2 bases; bases with no gene match: 8.

The chain is built from TRBV9 and TRBJ2-5; the match to TRBD2 covers 9 bases. J gave up 1 base and V 3 bases, and 4 bases lay outside the gene matches. The CDR3 runs to 15 residues. Germline CDR1 and CDR2: SGDLS and YYNGEE. The CDR3 is CASSGGGGVQETQYF. In DNA form, the CDR3 reads TGTGCCAGCAGCGGGGGCGGGGGGGTCCAAGAGACCCAGTACTTC.

This clone was found once. V and J are TRBV6-6 and TRBJ1-2; D may be TRBD1 (5 bases). This CDR3 is 12 amino acids long. The V and J ends lost 6 bases and 14 bases respectively, with 19 bases between them. CDR1 MNHNY and CDR2 SVGAGI come from the germline V gene (reference sequence). CDR3: CASSIEEEGSTF. The CDR3 nucleotides are TGTGCCAGCAGCATCGAAGAGGAGGGGAGTACCTTC.

The J gene is TRBJ2-7, the V gene TRBV27, with 10 bases fitting TRBD2. With V trimmed by 3 bases and J by 1 base, 3 bases remained unmatched. Germline V gives CDR1 MNHEY, CDR2 SMNVEV (reference sequence). The CDR3 is 15 amino acids. The CDR3 DNA sequence: TGTGCCAGCAGTTTTTGGACTAGCGGTTCCTACGAGCAGTACTTC. It yields the protein CASSFWTSGSYEQYF.

The chain carries TRBV27 and TRBJ1-5; D call uncertain. The V and J ends lost 0 bases and 5 bases respectively, with 14 bases between them. This CDR3 has 16 amino acids. Per the germline V gene, CDR1 is MNHEY and CDR2 is SMNVEV (reference sequence). The CDR3 region has the DNA TGTGCCAGCAGTTTATCTGTGGCCGCCATCGATCAGCCCCAGCATTTT. Protein product: CASSLSVAAIDQPQHF.

This chain uses TRBV29-1 with TRBJ2-7; the match to TRBD2 covers 7 bases. In germline, CDR1 is SQVTM, CDR2 ANQGSEA. V lost 4 bases to trimming and J lost 3 bases; unmatched junction nucleotides: 0. The CDR3 spans 11 residues. The CDR3 region is CSVGTSYEQYF. The CDR3 DNA follows: TGCAGCGTTGGGACTAGCTACGAGCAGTACTTC.

The rearrangement uses TRBV18 and TRBJ1-4; D gene ambiguous. CDR1 is KGHSH and CDR2 is LQKENI in the germline V gene. This CDR3 region has 14 residues. Trimming stripped 6 bases from V and 1 base from J, with 9 bases between. The CDR3 DNA is TGTGCCAGCTCCCCCGGTGGAACTAATGAAAAACTGTTTTTT. Its protein product is CASSPGGTNEKLFF.

This clone was seen once. The chain couples TRBV30 to TRBJ2-5; D may be TRBD2 (5 bases). The CDR3 length is 13 residues. Trimming cost V 2 bases and J 5 bases, with 12 bases left between them. Germline values: CDR1 GTSNPN, CDR2 SVGIG (reference sequence). The CDR3 loop reads CAWSLLATETQYF. DNA for the CDR3: TGTGCCTGGAGTTTGCTAGCAACTGAGACCCAGTACTTC. The full variable domain, with the rest looked up from reference TRBV30 and TRBJ2-5, is SQTIHQWPATLVQPVGSPLSLECTVEGTSNPNLYWYRQAAGRGLQLLFYSVGIGQISSEVPQNLSASRPQDRQFILSSKKLLLSDSGFYLCAWSLLATETQYFGPGTRLLVL.

The chain recombines TRBV6-1 with TRBJ1-3, with D unresolved. The length of the CDR3 is 14 residues. Germline values: CDR1 MNHNS, CDR2 SASEGT. The germline V and J ends were trimmed by 2 bases and 0 bases, with 5 bases remaining between them. CDR3: CASSERFSGNTIYF. The CDR3 DNA reads as TGTGCCAGCAGTGAACGGTTCTCTGGAAACACCATATATTTT.

With regard to this clone: Sequence at one end of the junction differs from germline and may be a read error. The chain recombines TRBV7-9 with TRBJ1-1; 10 bases match TRBD1. The germline CDR1 and CDR2 sequences are SEHNR and FQNEAQ (reference sequence). The CDR3 extends over 15 amino acids. The CDR3 coding sequence is TGTTCCAGCAGCCCCTATGGACAGGGGGACACTGAAGCTTTCTTT. It yields the protein CSSSPYGQGDTEAFF.

This clone was counted between two and nine times. The rearrangement links TRBV13 to TRBJ2-1, with 8 nucleotides matching TRBD2. CDR3 size: 16 residues. CDR1 is PRHDT and CDR2 is FYEKMQ in the germline V gene (reference sequence). With V trimmed by 3 bases and J by 7 bases, 11 bases remained unmatched. The CDR3 protein is CASSFRAQRGRNEQFF. The CDR3 coding sequence is TGTGCCAGCAGCTTTAGGGCCCAGCGGGGGCGAAATGAGCAGTTCTTC.

This chain uses TRBV7-9 with TRBJ2-3, with 8 bases aligning to TRBD1. After removal of 2 bases from V and 2 bases from J, the junction contained 9 bases not matched to a gene. The CDR3 consists of 17 residues. Germline V gene lookup returns CDR1 SEHNR and CDR2 FQNEAQ (reference sequence). The CDR3 loop reads CASSLIVRTGNTDTQYF. The DNA of the CDR3 is TGTGCCAGCAGCTTAATTGTCAGGACAGGGAACACAGATACGCAGTATTTT.

The J gene is TRBJ2-3, the V gene TRBV11-2, with a weak D call TRBD1 (5 bases). The CDR3 totals 16 residues. The V and J ends lost 5 bases and 2 bases respectively, with 17 bases between them. Germline CDR1 reads SGHAT; CDR2 reads FQNNGV. The CDR3 nucleotides read TGTGCCAGCAGCCCCCAGACAGCAAGGCCCACAGATACGCAGTATTTT. It encodes CASSPQTARPTDTQYF.

V and J are TRBV4-2 and TRBJ2-7; perhaps TRBD2 as D (6 bases). Looked up from germline, CDR1 is LGHNA and CDR2 is YNFKEQ. V was shortened by 0 bases and J by 0 bases, with 15 bases between the two germline ends. This CDR3 spans 17 amino acids. Here the CDR3 reads CASSQDQLAGSSYEQYF. CDR3 sequence (DNA): TGTGCCAGCAGCCAAGATCAACTAGCAGGAAGCTCCTACGAGCAGTACTTC.

CDR3 region: CASSDTAWRGDTDTQYF. DNA of the CDR3: TGTGCCAGCAGCGACACAGCGTGGCGGGGAGACACAGATACGCAGTATTTT. The V gene is TRBV11-1, the J gene TRBJ2-3, with a possible D match to TRBD2 (6 bases). CDR1 and CDR2 (germline): SGHAT, FQDESV (reference sequence). V shed 5 bases and J shed 2 bases, with 20 bases lying between them. The CDR3 totals 17 residues.

This clone was observed once. V is TRBV9 and J is TRBJ2-3, with 8 bases fitting TRBD1. The CDR3 contains 15 residues. Trimming took 4 bases from V and 3 from J; bases not matched to a gene: 7. The germline gives CDR1 SGDLS, CDR2 YYNGEE. The CDR3: CASSYRTGWTDTQYF. In DNA, the CDR3 is TGTGCCAGCAGCTATAGGACAGGGTGGACAGATACGCAGTATTTT.

J is TRBJ2-1 and V is TRBV29-1; D is uncertain. This CDR3 is built from 15 residues. Trimming pared 6 bases from V and 0 bases from J, leaving 15 bases between. CDR1 is SQVTM and CDR2 is ANQGSEA in the germline V gene. CDR3 bases: TGCAGCGTCGGCCGGCGGTTGAGCTCCTACAATGAGCAGTTCTTC. It specifies CSVGRRLSSYNEQFF.

This chain connects TRBV2 to TRBJ2-1; TRBD1 aligns across 8 bases. V dropped 4 bases and J dropped 0; count of bases not matched to a gene: 5. The CDR3 has 16 residues. Germline V CDR1 and CDR2: SNHLY, FYNNEI. This CDR3 is CASSGYRGSSYNEQFF. The CDR3 DNA reads as TGTGCCAGCAGTGGGTACAGGGGGAGCTCCTACAATGAGCAGTTCTTC.

The V and J genes are TRBV6-5 and TRBJ2-5; 7 nucleotides line up with TRBD1. Germline V gene lookup returns CDR1 MNHEY and CDR2 SVGAGI. Trimming cost V 6 bases and J 4 bases; bases outside gene matches: 2. CDR3 length: 12 residues. This CDR3 is CASSWDRETQYF. The CDR3 DNA reads as TGTGCCAGCAGCTGGGACAGAGAGACCCAGTACTTC.

This clone was found once. The chain joins TRBV7-4 to TRBJ1-5, with D possibly TRBD1 on 6 matching bases. Trimming shortened V by 5 bases and J by 4 bases, and 15 bases separated the two germline ends. Germline V gene data show CDR1 as SGHVT and CDR2 as SQSDAQ. This CDR3 has 15 amino acids. CDR3 bases: TGTGCCAGCAGCCGCCGGGGGGCTAGGAATCAGCCCCAGCATTTT. As protein: CASSRRGARNQPQHF.

The J gene is TRBJ1-1, the V gene TRBV11-2, with TRBD1 matching 10 bases. Germline V gene data show CDR1 as SGHAT and CDR2 as FQNNGV. This CDR3 is 15 amino acids long. J was trimmed by 8 bases and V by 7 bases; bases with no gene match: 13. CDR3 residues: CASKPWTGQGTEAFF. CDR3 DNA: TGTGCCAGCAAACCATGGACGGGACAGGGGACAGAAGCTTTCTTT.

The gene calls are TRBV6-6 and TRBJ2-4; D possibly corresponds to TRBD2 (6 bases). The V end was cut by 5 bases, the J end by 9 bases, with 14 bases between. CDR1 and CDR2 (germline): MNHNY, SVGAGI (reference sequence). The CDR3 contains 13 residues. DNA of the CDR3: TGTGCCAGCAGTACGGGACTCTCGGTCATTCAGTACTTC. Protein sequence: CASSTGLSVIQYF.

The chain joins TRBV9 to TRBJ2-1, with 7 bases that match TRBD1. Germline V gene lookup returns CDR1 SGDLS and CDR2 YYNGEE. The CDR3 spans 17 residues. Germline trimming cut 0 bases from V and 0 bases from J; bases unmatched to any gene: 6. This CDR3 reads CASSVAREGASYNEQFF. The CDR3 region has the DNA TGTGCCAGCAGCGTAGCTCGCGAGGGGGCCTCCTACAATGAGCAGTTCTTC. Full variable domain (outside the CDR3, taken from reference TRBV9 and TRBJ2-1): DSGVTQTPKHLITATGQRVTLRCSPRSGDLSVYWYQQSLDQGLQFLIQYYNGEERAKGNILERFSAQQFPDLHSELNLSSLELGDSALYFCASSVAREGASYNEQFFGPGTRLTVL.

This rearrangement joins TRBV11-3 to TRBJ2-5; TRBD1 agrees at 9 bases. This CDR3 spans 13 amino acids. With V trimmed by 4 bases and J by 4 bases, 1 base remained unmatched. Germline lookup yields CDR1 SGHNT and CDR2 YENEEA. In DNA, the CDR3 is TGTGCCAGCAGCTCGACAGGGGGAGAGACCCAGTACTTC. Translated, it gives CASSSTGGETQYF.